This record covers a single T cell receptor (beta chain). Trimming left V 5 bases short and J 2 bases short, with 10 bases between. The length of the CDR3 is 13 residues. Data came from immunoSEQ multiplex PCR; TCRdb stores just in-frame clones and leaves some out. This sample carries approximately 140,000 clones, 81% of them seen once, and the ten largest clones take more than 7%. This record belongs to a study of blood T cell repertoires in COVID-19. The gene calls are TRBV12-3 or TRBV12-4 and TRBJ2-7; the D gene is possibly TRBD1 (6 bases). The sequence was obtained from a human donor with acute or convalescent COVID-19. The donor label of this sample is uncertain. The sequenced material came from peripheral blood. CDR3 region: CASSPQGPYEQYF. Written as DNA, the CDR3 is TGTGCCAGCAGTCCACAGGGCCCCTACGAGCAGTACTTC.